The rows below give T cell receptor beta chains drawn from one sample of a study of blood T cell repertoires in COVID-19. Some clones are missing from TCRdb's copy, which holds only in-frame ones; the method was immunoSEQ multiplex PCR. Among 68,000 or so clones listed, roughly 84% were seen once. Sequencing used peripheral blood. All receptors come from a man aged 50-60 years with acute or convalescent COVID-19. The CDR3 runs from the conserved cysteine through the conserved F or W.

V: TRBV9; J: TRBJ2-7; CDR3: CASSRGSYEQYF
V: TRBV5-8; J: TRBJ2-4; CDR3: CASSWIQGDKNIQYF
V: TRBV5-1; J: TRBJ2-1; CDR3: CASSLTSGGTYNEQFF
V: TRBV4-1; J: TRBJ2-3; CDR3: CASSPRLAVKGGGTDTQYF
V: TRBV5-8; J: TRBJ1-2; CDR3: CASGDRVGGYTF
V: TRBV28; J: TRBJ1-2; CDR3: CASSLPGGRVSNYGYTF
V: TRBV7-9; J: TRBJ2-2; CDR3: CASSFSGGYTGELFF
V: TRBV24-1; J: TRBJ2-1; CDR3: CATSDRGEQFF
V: TRBV18; J: TRBJ2-1; CDR3: CASSPIITSGGHNEQFF
V: TRBV28; J: TRBJ1-2; CDR3: CASLVGGAPGYTF
V: TRBV7-6; J: TRBJ1-1; CDR3: CASSSRTGPGTEAFF
V: TRBV27; J: TRBJ2-3; CDR3: CASTPWGASGADTQYF
V: TRBV4-2; J: TRBJ2-5; CDR3: CASSQGGGQETQYF
V: TRBV29-1; J: TRBJ1-5; CDR3: CSVAFGASDQPQHF
V: TRBV14; J: TRBJ2-7; CDR3: CASSQAPTATYEQYF
V: TRBV25-1; J: TRBJ1-4; CDR3: CASSESKGTAQNEKLFF
V: TRBV12-3/TRBV12-4; J: TRBJ1-3; CDR3: CASSPLLGNTIYF
V: TRBV30; J: TRBJ2-1; CDR3: CAWRGRTVRLYNEQFF
V: TRBV11-3; J: TRBJ2-7; CDR3: CASAGSRGLYEQYF
V: TRBV19; J: TRBJ1-3; CDR3: CASSERTSSGNTIYF
V: TRBV20-1; J: TRBJ2-7; CDR3: CSASSGFEQYF
V: TRBV21-1; J: TRBJ2-5; CDR3: CASSKQGEQETQYF
V: TRBV7-3; J: TRBJ2-6; CDR3: CASSPGGSGANVLTF
V: TRBV7-2; J: TRBJ1-5; CDR3: CASRPRGFGNQPQHF
V: TRBV7-2; J: TRBJ1-5; CDR3: CASSLYMDQPQHF
V: TRBV11-1; J: TRBJ1-6; CDR3: CASSLTGSNSPLHF
V: TRBV6-5; J: TRBJ1-6; CDR3: CASTIRGDYNSPLHF
V: TRBV11-3; J: TRBJ2-7; CDR3: CASSLAPFGTAEQYF
V: TRBV18; J: TRBJ1-1; CDR3: CASSTGTETEAFF
V: TRBV5-4; J: TRBJ1-2; CDR3: CASSLDNRAGAYGYTF
V: TRBV27; J: TRBJ2-4; CDR3: CASKEFLTKNIQYF
V: TRBV10-2; J: TRBJ2-7; CDR3: CASSEFPSSGTYEQYF
V: TRBV15; J: TRBJ2-7; CDR3: CATSRLTQLLAYEQYF
V: TRBV5-4; J: TRBJ2-4; CDR3: CASSSLAKNIQYF
V: TRBV3-1/TRBV3-2; J: TRBJ2-1; CDR3: CASSIAGGNHEQFF
V: TRBV24-1; J: TRBJ1-5; CDR3: CATSDDGQTQHF
V: TRBV28; J: TRBJ2-3; CDR3: CASLPARTSLSDTQYF
V: TRBV6-5; J: TRBJ2-2; CDR3: CASSWDREGTGELFF
V: TRBV9; J: TRBJ1-3; CDR3: CASSVEHSLSGNTIYF
V: TRBV6-5; J: TRBJ2-1; CDR3: CASSTGTAYNEQFF
V: TRBV18; J: TRBJ2-3; CDR3: CASSPQGEGDTQYF